This T cell receptor (beta chain) was sequenced in a study of spatial heterogeneity in lung cancer. Whole-study context: Detection consistently yielded more beta chains than alpha chains.

Worth noting for this clonotype: The antigen is undetermined.

The time point was: sample taken at primary tumor resection. Tumor, nontumor lung or frozen PBMC supplied whole RNA that was sequenced unsorted. Broader study findings: Detection of ubiquitous tumor TCRs in blood was higher at resection than follow-up.

Carried by each TCR cDNA molecule was a unique molecular identifier. Each CDR3 protein is one row after TCRdb ran MiXCR on the 5' RACE reads. This sample has about 50,000 distinct CDR3 sequences, with roughly 7.6% found just once. Sequenced here: PBMCs, sampled at surgery. The receptor was isolated from a female donor with early-stage non-small cell lung cancer.

Written as DNA, the CDR3 is TGTGCCAGCAGTCCAAATTTTGGACAGGGTAGGGAGCAGTTCTTC. This translates into CASSPNFGQGREQFF. This sequence joins TRBV7-7 and TRBJ2-1; 8 bases are shared with TRBD1. The V gene end was trimmed by 6 bases and the J gene end by 10 bases; junction bases not matched to a gene: 14. This CDR3 contains 15 residues. The germline V gene has CDR1 SSHAT and CDR2 FNYEAQ (reference sequence). The full variable domain, rest sourced from reference TRBV7-7 and TRBJ2-1, is GAGVSQSPRYKVTKRGQDVTLRCDPISSHATLYWYQQALGQGPEFLTYFNYEAQPDKSGLPSDRFSAERPEGSISTLTIQRTEQRDSAMYRCASSPNFGQGREQFFGPGTRLTVL.